The sequence of this T cell receptor (beta chain) was determined in a study of CD8+ T cells in alopecia areata (dated by TCRdb to 2017 to 2018). Concerning the study at large: Treated patients were enrolled in an open-label pilot trial of oral tofacitinib, 5 to 10 mg twice daily, for moderate-to-severe alopecia areata. Patients stayed on tofacitinib for 6 to 18 months and then had 6 months of follow-up off drug so that delayed response and recurrence could be assessed. For the treated patients, the SALT score, which quantifies what percentage of scalp surface area is affected, served as the measure of disease severity. High-throughput TCRbeta sequencing was used to examine T cell clonal expansion in alopecia areata in both the C3H/HeJ mouse model and human patients. Scalp tissue and sorted CD4+ and CD8+ peripheral blood T cells from patchy and totalis/universalis alopecia areata patients and from healthy controls were covered by human TCRbeta sequencing. Biopsies were taken from tofacitinib-treated patients at baseline and again at 4 and 24 weeks into treatment, and several of those patients also had a later scalp biopsy. Clonality in the scalp was compared among normal scalp (n=4), patchy alopecia areata scalp (n=8), and alopecia totalis/universalis scalp (n=8). The RNA source kit depended on sample type: the PAXgene miRNA kit for fixed scalp, the miRNeasy kit for PBMCs, and the RNeasy kit for mouse skin. Amplification of TCRbeta CDR3 regions was done by immunoSEQ multiplex PCR using 35 Vbeta forward primers and 13 Jbeta reverse primers.

According to the study, the label for this sample's time point signals: about four weeks on oral tofacitinib. The treatment or condition label corresponds to: oral pan-JAK inhibitor, 5-10 mg twice daily. Lesional scalp punch biopsies and peripheral blood were collected from alopecia areata patients. After PBMCs were isolated by density centrifugation and stained for CD3, CD4 and CD8, a FACSAria was used to sort CD4+ and CD8+ T cells. CDR1 is given as SQVTM and CDR2 as ANQGSEA, both from the germline V gene. Trimming takes 6 bases off V and 4 bases off J; junction bases not matched to a gene: 7. From the cysteine up to the phenylalanine, the CDR3 has a length of 13 residues. The retained sequence is limited to the CDR3, 39 bases, with the frame set at the first base. The study at large found these results: Unlike mouse skin, where gammadelta T cells dominate, normal human skin contains resident alphabeta T cells that get sequenced too, which complicates analysis of the scalp TCR repertoire. Tofacitinib significantly lowered scalp clonality and the number of expanded CD8+ clones among the top 100 scalp clones. Shared TCR sequences between patients were less evident than in mice, which may be partly attributable to HLA diversity in the patient population. Many expanded lesional clones were found to persist in scalp and blood during tofacitinib treatment, and relapse after treatment cessation may be partly explained by this persistence. Because the treated cohort was small and had just a single nonresponder, larger studies are needed to establish links between baseline CD8+ expansion and response. Higher clonality and more expanded CD8+ clones were observed in lesional scalp than in normal scalp, particularly in alopecia totalis/universalis, a finding suggestive of antigenic drive.

Points on this clone: Which antigen it targets is not known. Nothing much larger sits one base from this clone, and base qualities are not available.

Library creation used the immunoSEQ multiplex PCR assay. RNA was extracted from all samples and reverse transcribed into cDNA as template for TCR sequencing. SuperScript III was used to make first-strand cDNA, primed with a 2:1 mix of oligo-dT and random hexamers. A synthetic immune receptor repertoire was used to measure amplification bias, and any remaining bias was corrected computationally. Per the authors' processing: After raw reads were preprocessed to remove errors, the CDR3 was defined following IMGT conventions as running from the conserved cysteine to phenylalanine. To get clonality, Shannon entropy was normalized by log2 of the number of productive unique TCRs and the result was subtracted from 1. Whether scalp clones were CD4 or CD8 was inferred by matching scalp TCRbeta sequences against CD4 and CD8 repertoires sorted from blood. The table comes from immuneACCESS by way of TCRdb, which keeps in-frame sequences with V and J called. Part of the clones is missing from these tables; in studies checked, under half for an unresolved V gene and the rest for unknown reasons. V and J calls and clone size follow that table, whereas D and trimming were derived from the DNA. The sample profile shows about 220,000 clones; around three fifths of them were found once. 1.5% to 2% of the sample lies in the top ten.

This TCR was sampled from a human donor with alopecia areata. Recombination linked TRBV29-1 to TRBJ1-1; TRBD1 aligns with 8 central bases. The specimen comprised CD4+ T cells sorted from blood, sampled at week 4, from a patient treated with tofacitinib. For the CDR3, the sequence is CSVNPRGPTEAFF. The DNA sequence is TGCAGCGTGAACCCCAGGGGGCCCACTGAAGCTTTCTTT.